This is a list of T cell receptor beta chains from one sample in a study of blood T cell repertoires in COVID-19. Data came from immunoSEQ multiplex PCR; TCRdb stores just in-frame clones and leaves some out. The sample has over 20,000 clones; around nine tenths are singletons. Sequencing was carried out using peripheral blood. All receptors come from a human donor in a cohort sampled during active COVID-19. The donor label of this sample is uncertain. Each CDR3 is given with its conserved first and last residue. A D gene is named only where the DNA matches it firmly. A row's size may be missing; if present it is once, few, many or a size class.

-	once	TRBV5-1	TRBJ2-3	CASSLGQVTDTQYF	TGCGCCAGCAGCTTGGGGCAGGTCACAGATACGCAGTATTTT
-	-	TRBV7-3	TRBJ2-1	CASSLSQVLLSEQFF	TGTGCCAGCAGCTTAAGTCAGGTTTTACTTTCCGAGCAGTTCTTC
TRBD1	few	TRBV7-6	TRBJ1-5	CASSFDRGKPQHF	TGTGCCAGCAGCTTTGACAGGGGAAAGCCCCAGCATTTT
TRBD1	once	TRBV12-3/TRBV12-4	TRBJ2-2	CASRTGDRELFF	TGTGCCAGCAGGACAGGGGACCGGGAGCTGTTTTTT
-	-	TRBV5-6	TRBJ2-1	CASSPVATSSYNEQFF	TGTGCCAGCAGTCCTGTAGCGACAAGCTCCTACAATGAGCAGTTCTTC
-	-	TRBV9	TRBJ1-4	CASSVSPQRDNEKLFF	TGTGCCAGCAGCGTATCCCCCCAACGGGATAATGAAAAACTGTTTTTT
-	-	TRBV9	TRBJ2-1	CASSVVGQSNKQFF	TGTGCCAGCAGCGTAGTCGGACAGTCCAATAAGCAGTTCTTC
TRBD2	-	TRBV2	TRBJ2-7	CASSEERDYEQYF	TGTGCCAGCAGTGAAGAGCGGGATTACGAGCAGTACTTC
TRBD2	-	TRBV3-1/TRBV3-2	TRBJ2-1	CASSQASGRPYNEQFF	TGTGCCAGCAGCCAAGCAAGCGGGAGGCCCTACAATGAGCAGTTCTTC
-	-	TRBV9	TRBJ2-1	CASSRSLENEQFF	TGTGCCAGCAGCCGCTCCCTGGAGAATGAGCAGTTCTTC
TRBD1	once	TRBV2	TRBJ2-1	CASLRDRDNEQFF	TGTGCCAGTCTCCGGGACAGAGACAATGAGCAGTTCTTC
-	once	TRBV9	TRBJ2-7	CASSTTGDEQYF	TGTGCCAGCAGCACTACAGGAGACGAGCAGTACTTC
-	-	TRBV23-1	TRBJ1-1	CASSQPGERNEKNTEAFF	TGCGCCAGCAGTCAGCCTGGAGAAAGGAACGAGAAGAACACTGAAGCTTTCTTT
TRBD2	-	TRBV18	TRBJ2-1	CASSPPGGRSGQFF	TGTGCCAGCTCACCACCGGGCGGGAGGAGTGGGCAGTTCTTC
TRBD1	-	TRBV9	TRBJ2-6	CASSVGGTGAVPGANVLTF	TGTGCCAGCAGCGTAGGGGGGACAGGGGCAGTCCCTGGGGCCAACGTCCTGACTTTC
TRBD2	-	TRBV13	TRBJ2-3	CASSIGTSGRTDTQYF	TGTGCCAGCAGCATCGGGACTAGCGGGAGAACAGATACGCAGTATTTT
TRBD2	-	TRBV7-2	TRBJ2-1	CASRGTRTYEQFF	TGTGCCAGCAGAGGGACTAGAACATATGAGCAGTTCTTC
TRBD2	medium-sized	TRBV7-9	TRBJ2-2	CASSSTGTSGAGNTGELFF	TGTGCCAGCAGCTCAACCGGGACTAGCGGAGCGGGAAACACCGGGGAGCTGTTTTTT
-	-	TRBV19	TRBJ2-2	CASSIIGQAPNTGELFF	TGTGCCAGTAGTATCATAGGACAAGCGCCGAACACCGGGGAGCTGTTTTTT
TRBD2	-	TRBV11-2	TRBJ2-7	CASSPGLASYF	TGTGCCAGCAGCCCCGGACTAGCGAGCTACTTC
-	few	TRBV11-3	TRBJ2-1	CASSPAISYNEQFF	TGTGCCAGCAGCCCCGCGATCTCCTACAATGAGCAGTTCTTC
TRBD2	-	TRBV29-1	TRBJ2-3	CSVAGTSALPSTDTQYF	TGCAGCGTCGCCGGGACTAGCGCATTACCTAGCACAGATACGCAGTATTTT
TRBD1	-	TRBV14	TRBJ2-7	CASSQGQGAEQYF	TGTGCCAGCAGCCAGGGACAGGGTGCCGAGCAGTACTTC
-	-	TRBV18	TRBJ1-2	CASSRDTQGYGYTF	TGTGCCAGCTCACGGGACACCCAAGGGTATGGCTACACCTTC
-	-	TRBV15	TRBJ2-3	CATSRGERVTDTQYF	TGTGCCACCAGCAGAGGGGAGAGGGTCACAGATACGCAGTATTTT
-	-	TRBV10-1	TRBJ1-5	CASPRLEVRQPQHF	TGCGCCAGCCCAAGGTTGGAGGTGAGGCAGCCCCAGCATTTT
TRBD2	-	TRBV5-1	TRBJ2-1	CASSQPSGSPPDNEQFF	TGCGCCAGCAGCCAACCTAGCGGGAGTCCTCCGGACAATGAGCAGTTCTTC
TRBD1	few	TRBV19	TRBJ2-5	CASSSSSGGMQETQYF	TGTGCCAGTAGTTCCAGCTCAGGGGGTATGCAAGAGACCCAGTACTTC
-	-	TRBV5-1	TRBJ1-1	CASSRGGDTEAFF	TGCGCCAGCAGCAGGGGCGGGGACACTGAAGCTTTCTTT